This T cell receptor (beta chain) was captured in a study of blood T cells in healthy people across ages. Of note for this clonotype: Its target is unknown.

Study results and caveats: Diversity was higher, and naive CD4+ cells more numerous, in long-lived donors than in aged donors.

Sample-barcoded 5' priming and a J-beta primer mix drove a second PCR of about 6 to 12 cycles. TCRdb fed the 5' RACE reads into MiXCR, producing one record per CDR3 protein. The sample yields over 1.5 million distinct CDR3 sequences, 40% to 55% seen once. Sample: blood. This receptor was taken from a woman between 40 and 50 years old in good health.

The CDR3 is CASSVSEDSGANVLTF. In DNA, the CDR3 is TGTGCCAGCAGCGTTTCGGAGGACTCTGGGGCCAACGTCCTGACTTTC. The chain has TRBV9 and TRBJ2-6; D may be TRBD2 (5 bases). This CDR3 region has 16 residues. Trimming removed 2 bases from V and 0 bases from J, with 9 bases in between. CDR1 is SGDLS, CDR2 YYNGEE, per germline.